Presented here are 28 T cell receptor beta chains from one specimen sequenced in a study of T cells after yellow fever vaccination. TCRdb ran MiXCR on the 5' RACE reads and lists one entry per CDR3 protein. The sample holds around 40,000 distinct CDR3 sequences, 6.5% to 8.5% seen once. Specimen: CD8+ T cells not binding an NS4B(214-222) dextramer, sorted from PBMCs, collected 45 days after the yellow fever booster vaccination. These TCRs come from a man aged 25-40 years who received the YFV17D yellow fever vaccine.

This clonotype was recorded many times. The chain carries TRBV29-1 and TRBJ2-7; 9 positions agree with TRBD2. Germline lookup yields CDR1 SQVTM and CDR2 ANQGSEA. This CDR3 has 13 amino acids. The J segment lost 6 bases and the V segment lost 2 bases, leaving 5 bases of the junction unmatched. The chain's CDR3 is CSVETGLAGEQYF. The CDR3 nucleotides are TGCAGCGTTGAAACGGGACTAGCTGGCGAGCAGTACTTC.

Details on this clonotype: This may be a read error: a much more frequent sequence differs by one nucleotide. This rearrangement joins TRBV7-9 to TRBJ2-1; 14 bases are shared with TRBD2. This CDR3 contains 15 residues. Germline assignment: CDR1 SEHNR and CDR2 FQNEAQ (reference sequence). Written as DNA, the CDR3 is TGTACCAGCGGCCCCGGGACTAGCGGGAGAAATGAGCAGTTCTTC. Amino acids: CTSGPGTSGRNEQFF.

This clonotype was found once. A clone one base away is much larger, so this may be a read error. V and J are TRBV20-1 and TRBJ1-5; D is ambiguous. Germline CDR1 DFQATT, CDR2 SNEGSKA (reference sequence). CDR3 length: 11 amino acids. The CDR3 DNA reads TGCAGTGCTAGGGGGAATCAGCACCAGCATTTT. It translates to CSARGNQHQHF.

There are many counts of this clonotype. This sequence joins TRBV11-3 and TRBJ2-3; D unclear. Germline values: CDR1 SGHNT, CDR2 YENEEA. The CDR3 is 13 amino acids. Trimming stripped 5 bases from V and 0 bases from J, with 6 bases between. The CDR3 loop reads CASSLWSTDTQYF. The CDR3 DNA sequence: TGTGCCAGCAGCCTTTGGAGCACAGATACGCAGTATTTT.

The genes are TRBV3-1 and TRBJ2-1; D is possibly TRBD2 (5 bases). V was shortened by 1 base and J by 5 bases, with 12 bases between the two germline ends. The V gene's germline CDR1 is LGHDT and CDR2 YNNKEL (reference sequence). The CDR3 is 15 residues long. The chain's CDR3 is CASSQAGVGDNEQFF. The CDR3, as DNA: TGTGCCAGCAGCCAAGCCGGGGTTGGGGACAATGAGCAGTTCTTC.

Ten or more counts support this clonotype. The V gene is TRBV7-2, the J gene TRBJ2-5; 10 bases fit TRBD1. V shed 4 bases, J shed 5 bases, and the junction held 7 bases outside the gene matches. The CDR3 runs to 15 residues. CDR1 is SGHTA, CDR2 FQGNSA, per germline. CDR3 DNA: TGTGCCAGCAGCTCGATGACAGGGGGCAGGGAGACCCAGTACTTC. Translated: CASSSMTGGRETQYF.

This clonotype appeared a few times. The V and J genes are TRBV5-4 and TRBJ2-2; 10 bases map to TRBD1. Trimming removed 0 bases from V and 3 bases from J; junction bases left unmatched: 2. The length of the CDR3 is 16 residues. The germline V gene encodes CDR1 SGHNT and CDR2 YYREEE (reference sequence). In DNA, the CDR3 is TGTGCCAGCAGCTTGGGTGGGACAGGGGACACCGGGGAGCTGTTTTTT. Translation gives CASSLGGTGDTGELFF.

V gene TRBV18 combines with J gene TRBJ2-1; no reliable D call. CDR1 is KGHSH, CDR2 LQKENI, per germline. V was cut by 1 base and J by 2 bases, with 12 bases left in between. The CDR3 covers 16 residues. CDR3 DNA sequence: TGTGCCAGCTCACCACTGGCGAGAGACACCTACAATGAGCAGTTCTTC. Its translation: CASSPLARDTYNEQFF.

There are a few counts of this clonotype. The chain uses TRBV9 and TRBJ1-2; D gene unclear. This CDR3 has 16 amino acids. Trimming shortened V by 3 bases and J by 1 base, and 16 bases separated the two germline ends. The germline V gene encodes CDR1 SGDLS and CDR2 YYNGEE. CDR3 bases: TGTGCCAGCAGCGGTGGGGAGGATAACTTTAACTATGGCTACACCTTC. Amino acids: CASSGGEDNFNYGYTF.

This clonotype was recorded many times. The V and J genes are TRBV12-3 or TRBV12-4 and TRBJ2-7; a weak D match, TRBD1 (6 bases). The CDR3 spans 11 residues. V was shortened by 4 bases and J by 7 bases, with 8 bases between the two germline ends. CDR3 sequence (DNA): TGTGCCAGCAGTTCCGGGACAGAGCAGTACTTC. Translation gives CASSSGTEQYF.

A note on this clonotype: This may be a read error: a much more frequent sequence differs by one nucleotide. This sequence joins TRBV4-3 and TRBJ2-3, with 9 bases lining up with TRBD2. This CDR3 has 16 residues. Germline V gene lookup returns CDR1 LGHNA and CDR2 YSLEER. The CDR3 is CASSPIAGAGTETQYF. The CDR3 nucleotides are TGCGCCAGCAGCCCTATAGCGGGAGCGGGTACAGAAACGCAGTATTTT.

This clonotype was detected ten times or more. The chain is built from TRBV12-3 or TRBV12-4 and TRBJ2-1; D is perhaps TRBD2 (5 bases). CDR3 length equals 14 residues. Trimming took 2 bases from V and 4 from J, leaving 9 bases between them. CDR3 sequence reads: CASSLRGMYNEQFF. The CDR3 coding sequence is TGTGCCAGCAGTTTACGAGGGATGTACAATGAGCAGTTCTTC.

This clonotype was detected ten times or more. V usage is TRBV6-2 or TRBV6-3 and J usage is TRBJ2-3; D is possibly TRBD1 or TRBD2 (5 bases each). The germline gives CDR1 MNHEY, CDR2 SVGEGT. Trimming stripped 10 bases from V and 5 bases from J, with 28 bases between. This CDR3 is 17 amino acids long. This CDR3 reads CATDSTEVGVLQDTQYF. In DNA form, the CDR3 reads TGTGCCACCGACAGTACGGAGGTGGGAGTATTACAAGATACGCAGTATTTT.

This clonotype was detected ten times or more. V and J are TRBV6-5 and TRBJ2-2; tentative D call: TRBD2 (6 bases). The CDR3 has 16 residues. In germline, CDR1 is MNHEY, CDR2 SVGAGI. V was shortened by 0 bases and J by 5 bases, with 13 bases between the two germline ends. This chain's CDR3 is CASSYSGGPGTGELFF. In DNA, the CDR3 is TGTGCCAGCAGTTACTCCGGAGGGCCGGGTACCGGGGAGCTGTTTTTT.

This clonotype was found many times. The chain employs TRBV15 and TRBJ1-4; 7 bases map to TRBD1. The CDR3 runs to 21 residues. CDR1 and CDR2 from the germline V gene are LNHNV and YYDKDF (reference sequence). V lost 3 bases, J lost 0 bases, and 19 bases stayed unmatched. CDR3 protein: CATSSPRQGDTIVATNEKLFF. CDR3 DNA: TGTGCCACCAGCAGCCCTCGACAGGGAGACACGATAGTTGCAACTAATGAAAAACTGTTTTTT.

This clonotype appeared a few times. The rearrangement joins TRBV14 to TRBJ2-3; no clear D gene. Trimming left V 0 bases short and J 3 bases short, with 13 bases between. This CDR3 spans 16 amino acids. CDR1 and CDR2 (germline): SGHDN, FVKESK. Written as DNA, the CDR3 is TGTGCCAGCAGCCAAGATGTTAGGATCGGGACAGATACGCAGTATTTT. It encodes CASSQDVRIGTDTQYF.

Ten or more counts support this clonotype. For the CDR3, the DNA is TGTGCCAGCCAACCTCTTGATGACAGGGACAATCAGCCCCAGCATTTT. Translating gives CASQPLDDRDNQPQHF. The chain carries TRBV6-1 and TRBJ1-5, with 7 bases fitting TRBD1. V lost 8 bases and J lost 3; bases outside the gene matches: 13. CDR1 is MNHNS, CDR2 SASEGT, per germline. The CDR3 length is 16 residues.

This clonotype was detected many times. This CDR3 reads CSVRGAKNIQYF. The DNA of the CDR3 is TGCAGCGTTCGTGGGGCCAAAAACATTCAGTACTTC. This rearrangement joins TRBV29-1 to TRBJ2-4; the D is unclear. This CDR3 comprises 12 residues. V lost 5 bases and J lost 1, with 6 bases in between. CDR1 and CDR2 (germline): SQVTM, ANQGSEA. The full variable domain, in which reference TRBV29-1 and TRBJ2-4 provide the parts outside the CDR3, is SAVISQKPSRDICQRGTSLTIQCQVDSQVTMMFWYRQQPGQSLTLIATANQGSEATYESGFVIDKFPISRPNLTFSTLTVSNMSPEDSSIYLCSVRGAKNIQYFGAGTRLSVL.

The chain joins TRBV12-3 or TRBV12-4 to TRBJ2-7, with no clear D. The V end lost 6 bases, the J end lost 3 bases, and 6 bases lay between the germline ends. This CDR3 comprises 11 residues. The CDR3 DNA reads TGTGCCAGCAGGTATCACTACGAGCAGTACTTC. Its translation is CASRYHYEQYF.

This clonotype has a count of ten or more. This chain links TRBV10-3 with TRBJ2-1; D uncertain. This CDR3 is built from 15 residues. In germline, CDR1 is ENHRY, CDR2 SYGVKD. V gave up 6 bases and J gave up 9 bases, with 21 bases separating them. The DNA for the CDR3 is TGTGCCATCAGCCTACCTCAAGGGTCAGCAGGTGAGCAGTTCTTC. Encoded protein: CAISLPQGSAGEQFF.

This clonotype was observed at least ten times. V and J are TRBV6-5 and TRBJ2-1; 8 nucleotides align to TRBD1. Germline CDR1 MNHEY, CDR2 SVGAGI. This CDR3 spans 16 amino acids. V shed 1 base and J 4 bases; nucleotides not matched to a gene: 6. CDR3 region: CASSYYLGTGYNEQFF. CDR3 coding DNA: TGTGCCAGCAGTTACTACCTCGGGACAGGTTACAATGAGCAGTTCTTC.

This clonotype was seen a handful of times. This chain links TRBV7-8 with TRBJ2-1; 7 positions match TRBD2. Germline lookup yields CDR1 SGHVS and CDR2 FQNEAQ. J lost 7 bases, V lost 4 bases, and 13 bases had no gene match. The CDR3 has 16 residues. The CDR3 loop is CASSSRREGKGNEQFF. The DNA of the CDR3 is TGTGCCAGCAGCTCCCGAAGGGAGGGAAAAGGGAATGAGCAGTTCTTC.

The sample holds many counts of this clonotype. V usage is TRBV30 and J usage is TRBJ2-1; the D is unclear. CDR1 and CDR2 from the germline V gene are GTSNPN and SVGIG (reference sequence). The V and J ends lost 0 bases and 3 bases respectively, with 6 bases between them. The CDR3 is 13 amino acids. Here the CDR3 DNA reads TGTGCCTGGAGTGTACTTTTCTACAATGAGCAGTTCTTC. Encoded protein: CAWSVLFYNEQFF.

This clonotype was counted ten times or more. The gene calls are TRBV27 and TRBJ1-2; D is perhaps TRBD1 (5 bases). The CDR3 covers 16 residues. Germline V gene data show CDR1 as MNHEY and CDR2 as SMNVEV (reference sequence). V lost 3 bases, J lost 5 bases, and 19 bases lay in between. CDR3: CASSFSSGQGWYGYTF. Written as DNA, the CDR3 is TGTGCCAGCAGTTTTTCTAGTGGGCAGGGTTGGTATGGCTACACCTTC.

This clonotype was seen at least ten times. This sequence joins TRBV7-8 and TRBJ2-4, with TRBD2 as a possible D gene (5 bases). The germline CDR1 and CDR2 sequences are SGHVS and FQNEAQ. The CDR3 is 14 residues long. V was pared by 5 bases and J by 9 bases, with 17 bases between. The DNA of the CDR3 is TGTGCCAGCAGCCTTACAATCCTCGAGGGCATTCAGTACTTC. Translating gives CASSLTILEGIQYF.

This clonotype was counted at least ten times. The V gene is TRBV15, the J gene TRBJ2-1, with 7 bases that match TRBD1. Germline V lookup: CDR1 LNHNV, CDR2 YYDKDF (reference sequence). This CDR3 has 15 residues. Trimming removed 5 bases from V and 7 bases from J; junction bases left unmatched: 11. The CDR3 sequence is CATSSQTGTVNEQFF. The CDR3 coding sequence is TGTGCCACCAGCTCGCAGACAGGGACGGTAAATGAGCAGTTCTTC.

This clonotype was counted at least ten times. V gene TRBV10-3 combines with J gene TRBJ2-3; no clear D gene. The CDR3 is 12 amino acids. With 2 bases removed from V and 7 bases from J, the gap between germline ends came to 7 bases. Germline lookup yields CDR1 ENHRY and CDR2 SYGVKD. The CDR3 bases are TGTGCCATCAGTGAGATTGGGAATACGCAGTATTTT. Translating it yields CAISEIGNTQYF.

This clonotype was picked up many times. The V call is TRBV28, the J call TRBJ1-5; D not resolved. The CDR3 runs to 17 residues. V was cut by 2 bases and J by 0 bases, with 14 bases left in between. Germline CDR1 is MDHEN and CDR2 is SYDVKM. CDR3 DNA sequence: TGTGCCAGCAGTTTAGTGCAGGACCCTTATAGCAATCAGCCCCAGCATTTT. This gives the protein CASSLVQDPYSNQPQHF.